The 31 T cell receptor beta chains in this list originate from one sample, sequenced in a study of blood T cells in healthy people across ages. Using a J-beta primer mix together with a sample-barcoded 5' primer, a second PCR was run for about 7 to 12 cycles. TCRdb recomputed calls from the 5' RACE reads with MiXCR, one row per CDR3 protein. This sample yields about 1.1 million distinct CDR3 sequences, of which around two fifths are seen a single time; around 13% belongs to the top ten. Sequenced sample: blood. The receptors originated from a man in his late teens or twenties in good health.

Concerning this clonotype itself: At one of its ends the junction is not consistent with the germline gene, which may arise from a read error. The J gene is TRBJ1-1, the V gene TRBV5-1, with TRBD1 matching over 7 bases. The germline V gene has CDR1 SGHRS and CDR2 YFSETQ. The CDR3 has 15 residues. The CDR3 protein is CASSLTGVENTEAFF. DNA for the CDR3: TGTGCCAGCAGCTTAACAGGGGTCGAAAACACTGAAGCTTTCTTT.

This clonotype has just a few counts. V gene TRBV20-1 combines with J gene TRBJ1-2; TRBD1 might be the D (6 bases). The germline V gene encodes CDR1 DFQATT and CDR2 SNEGSKA (reference sequence). This CDR3 contains 15 residues. V was trimmed by 3 bases and J by 2 bases, leaving 16 bases between them. Here the CDR3 reads CSASSGGLTNYGYTF. The CDR3 DNA follows: TGCAGTGCTAGCAGTGGGGGCCTTACAAACTATGGCTACACCTTC.

The chain employs TRBV3-1 and TRBJ1-2; no clear D gene. From germline, CDR1 is LGHDT and CDR2 YNNKEL (reference sequence). CDR3 length: 14 residues. Trimming shortened V by 1 base and J by 4 bases, and 10 bases separated the two germline ends. CDR3 sequence reads: CASSQGLLTYGYTF. CDR3 DNA: TGTGCCAGCAGCCAAGGTCTCCTCACCTATGGCTACACCTTC.

This clonotype has only a few counts. The chain recombines TRBV3-1 with TRBJ1-2; TRBD1 matches at 10 bases. The CDR3 runs 14 residues. The V gene end was trimmed by 1 base and the J gene end by 8 bases; junction bases not matched to a gene: 4. The V gene's germline CDR1 is LGHDT and CDR2 YNNKEL (reference sequence). CDR3 region: CASSQGQGAEGYTF. CDR3 coding DNA: TGTGCCAGCAGCCAAGGACAGGGGGCAGAGGGCTACACCTTC.

The rearrangement uses TRBV20-1 and TRBJ1-5; the D is unclear. This CDR3 is built from 14 residues. Looked up from germline, CDR1 is DFQATT and CDR2 is SNEGSKA (reference sequence). The V and J ends lost 6 bases and 4 bases respectively, with 16 bases between them. The CDR3 DNA reads as TGCAGTGCCCTGGGCCCCTTCGGGAATCAGCCCCAGCATTTT. Translated: CSALGPFGNQPQHF.

This clonotype was observed a few times. The rearrangement uses TRBV4-3 and TRBJ2-1; 12 positions agree with TRBD2. The V gene's germline CDR1 is LGHNA and CDR2 YSLEER. The CDR3 extends over 16 amino acids. The ends lost 2 bases at V and 4 bases at J; junction bases unmatched: 3. The CDR3 DNA is TGCGCCAGCAGCCAACAGCTAGCGGGGGGGTACAATGAGCAGTTCTTC. This sequence encodes CASSQQLAGGYNEQFF.

This clonotype was counted a few times. This chain uses TRBV4-3 with TRBJ2-5; D gene unclear. CDR1 and CDR2 from the germline V gene are LGHNA and YSLEER. The CDR3 totals 16 residues. The V and J ends lost 0 bases and 4 bases respectively, with 15 bases between them. CDR3 protein: CASSQDRGQSPETQYF. The CDR3 DNA follows: TGCGCCAGCAGCCAAGATCGTGGCCAGTCCCCAGAGACCCAGTACTTC.

The sample holds one count of this clonotype. The gene calls are TRBV20-1 and TRBJ2-5; D may be TRBD2 (5 bases). The CDR3 is 14 residues long. Trimming removed 0 bases from V and 2 bases from J, with 10 bases in between. Germline V gene data show CDR1 as DFQATT and CDR2 as SNEGSKA (reference sequence). The CDR3 DNA sequence: TGCAGTGCTAGAGATCGGCGCGGGCAAGAGACCCAGTACTTC. Translating it yields CSARDRRGQETQYF.

To note about this clonotype: Relative to the germline gene, one junction end is altered; a read error may explain this. The V gene is TRBV7-2, the J gene TRBJ2-2; 7 positions agree with TRBD2. The CDR3 is made up of 16 amino acids. The germline V gene encodes CDR1 SGHTA and CDR2 FQGNSA. The CDR3 sequence is CASSLTGGTSTEELFF. The CDR3 nucleotides read TGTGCCAGCAGCTTAACGGGGGGTACGAGCACCGAGGAGCTGTTTTTT.

This chain uses TRBV6-1 with TRBJ2-1; 9 nucleotides match TRBD2. There are 15 residues in the CDR3. J was trimmed by 8 bases and V by 9 bases; bases with no gene match: 14. CDR1 and CDR2 (germline): MNHNS, SASEGT. The CDR3 coding sequence is TGTGCCAGTTTAATCTCGGGACTAGCAATCGATGAGCAGTTCTTC. Its translation is CASLISGLAIDEQFF.

The chain couples TRBV2 to TRBJ1-3; D remains ambiguous. Per germline, CDR1 SNHLY and CDR2 FYNNEI. V lost 5 bases, J lost 1 base, and 6 bases lay in between. The CDR3 spans 13 residues. The DNA of the CDR3 is TGTGCCAGCAGTACAGAATCTGGAAACACCATATATTTT. Protein sequence: CASSTESGNTIYF.

This clonotype was seen a handful of times. The chain is built from TRBV9 and TRBJ2-7, with D hard to call. Trimming removed 0 bases at V and 0 bases at J, with 7 bases between. This CDR3 contains 14 residues. Germline values: CDR1 SGDLS, CDR2 YYNGEE. Here the CDR3 reads CASSVDLGSYEQYF. The CDR3 nucleotides read TGTGCCAGCAGCGTAGACTTGGGCTCCTACGAGCAGTACTTC. Full variable domain (rest looked up from reference TRBV9 and TRBJ2-7): DSGVTQTPKHLITATGQRVTLRCSPRSGDLSVYWYQQSLDQGLQFLIQYYNGEERAKGNILERFSAQQFPDLHSELNLSSLELGDSALYFCASSVDLGSYEQYFGPGTRLTVT.

This chain joins TRBV4-2 and TRBJ2-1; TRBD2 matches at 7 bases. This CDR3 is 15 amino acids long. The V and J ends lost 1 base and 5 bases, in that order; junction bases with no gene match: 5. Germline loops: CDR1 LGHNA, CDR2 YNFKEQ. For the CDR3, the DNA is TGTGCCAGCAGCCAAGGGGGGGGATCTAACAATGAGCAGTTCTTC. As protein: CASSQGGGSNNEQFF.

The chain combines TRBV24-1 with TRBJ2-1; unclear D gene. CDR1 is KGHDR, CDR2 SFDVKD, per germline. The germline V and J ends were trimmed by 5 bases and 7 bases, with 5 bases remaining between them. The CDR3 has 11 residues. The CDR3 sequence is CATSAVNEQFF. The CDR3 DNA is TGTGCCACCAGTGCCGTTAATGAGCAGTTCTTC.

This chain joins TRBV20-1 and TRBJ2-4, with D perhaps being TRBD1 or TRBD2 (6 bases each). Trimming took 6 bases from V and 1 from J, leaving 16 bases between them. The length of the CDR3 is 15 residues. Per germline, CDR1 DFQATT and CDR2 SNEGSKA (reference sequence). CDR3 sequence reads: CSAHRVGGAKNIQYF. CDR3 DNA sequence: TGCAGTGCCCACAGGGTTGGGGGGGCCAAAAACATTCAGTACTTC.

This clonotype was recorded a few times. This chain joins TRBV12-3 or TRBV12-4 and TRBJ1-5; TRBD1 is a possible D gene (5 bases). V lost 6 bases and J 5 bases, leaving 11 bases between the germline ends. This CDR3 region has 13 residues. In nucleotides, the CDR3 is TGTGCCAGCAGCAATGTAGGGGATCAGCCCCAGCATTTT. Amino acids: CASSNVGDQPQHF.

V usage is TRBV7-9 and J usage is TRBJ1-2; D gene unclear. The germline gives CDR1 SEHNR, CDR2 FQNEAQ (reference sequence). V lost 1 base to trimming and J lost 4 bases, with 13 bases between them. The CDR3 loop spans 15 amino acids. CDR3 amino acids: CASSLGQTEGYGYTF. Here the CDR3 DNA reads TGTGCCAGCAGCTTAGGACAAACCGAGGGCTATGGCTACACCTTC.

The genes are TRBV10-3 and TRBJ1-1, with D unresolved. The CDR3 totals 14 residues. Between the trimmed V and J ends, which lost 5 bases and 5 bases, there was a span of 15 bases. Germline CDR1 and CDR2: ENHRY and SYGVKD. CDR3 nucleotides: TGTGCCATCAGTTGGACCATCCTGGGGACTGAAGCTTTCTTT. This translates into CAISWTILGTEAFF.

The table lists this clonotype with many counts. V gene TRBV6-5 combines with J gene TRBJ2-7, with 10 bases identical to TRBD1. Germline trimming cut 4 bases from V and 1 base from J; bases unmatched to any gene: 4. This CDR3 is built from 15 residues. CDR1 and CDR2 (germline): MNHEY, SVGAGI. CDR3 bases: TGTGCCAGCAGTTTGGGACAGGGGTTTTCCTACGAGCAGTACTTC. It yields the protein CASSLGQGFSYEQYF.

The rearrangement uses TRBV20-1 and TRBJ1-5; D gene uncertain. V gave up 6 bases and J gave up 4 bases, with 16 bases separating them. The CDR3 sequence is 14 residues long. The V gene's germline CDR1 is DFQATT and CDR2 SNEGSKA (reference sequence). CDR3 DNA sequence: TGCAGTGCCAGGCCCGCCCCAAGGAATCAGCCCCAGCATTTT. It is translated as CSARPAPRNQPQHF.

The CDR3 reads CSASYRQGANYGYTF. The CDR3 bases are TGCAGTGCTAGTTACCGACAGGGCGCTAACTATGGCTACACCTTC. This chain connects TRBV20-1 to TRBJ1-2; 7 bases are a match to TRBD1. Germline V gene data show CDR1 as DFQATT and CDR2 as SNEGSKA (reference sequence). J gave up 0 bases and V 3 bases, and 7 bases lay outside the gene matches. The CDR3 spans 15 residues.

This rearrangement joins TRBV20-1 to TRBJ2-4; perhaps TRBD1 as D (5 bases). This CDR3 has 19 amino acids. With 0 bases removed from V and 0 bases from J, the gap between germline ends came to 21 bases. CDR1 is DFQATT and CDR2 is SNEGSKA in the germline V gene (reference sequence). The CDR3 protein is CSARDRALTAGPAKNIQYF. Written as DNA, the CDR3 is TGCAGTGCTAGAGATAGGGCCTTGACAGCCGGCCCAGCCAAAAACATTCAGTACTTC.

This clonotype has a handful of counts. V and J are TRBV4-3 and TRBJ1-2; D is unclear. V was pared by 0 bases and J by 1 base, with 12 bases between. The CDR3 runs to 16 residues. Germline CDR1 and CDR2: LGHNA and YSLEER. CDR3 protein: CASSQEPQAVNYGYTF. In nucleotides, the CDR3 is TGCGCCAGCAGCCAAGAGCCGCAGGCCGTTAACTATGGCTACACCTTC.

This clonotype came up a few times. This chain links TRBV7-9 with TRBJ1-1, with a tentative D call TRBD1 (5 bases). This CDR3 region has 14 residues. Germline V gene data show CDR1 as SEHNR and CDR2 as FQNEAQ (reference sequence). Trimming took 0 bases from V and 6 from J, leaving 11 bases between them. The CDR3 nucleotides are TGTGCCAGCAGCTTAGCGAGGGGTGGCGCTGAAGCTTTCTTT. Translating gives CASSLARGGAEAFF.

A few counts support this clonotype. The chain employs TRBV28 and TRBJ2-1; perhaps TRBD2 as D (5 bases). The CDR3 sequence is 14 residues long. Germline lookup yields CDR1 MDHEN and CDR2 SYDVKM. Trimming shortened V by 2 bases and J by 6 bases, and 11 bases separated the two germline ends. CDR3 residues: CASSLVYRGNEQFF. In DNA, the CDR3 is TGTGCCAGCAGTTTAGTTTATCGGGGCAATGAGCAGTTCTTC.

This chain joins TRBV7-9 and TRBJ1-2; D gene ambiguous. The CDR3 contains 15 residues. CDR1 is SEHNR and CDR2 is FQNEAQ in the germline V gene (reference sequence). Trimming shortened V by 1 base and J by 4 bases, and 13 bases separated the two germline ends. CDR3 sequence reads: CASSLEERPSYGYTF. In DNA, the CDR3 is TGTGCCAGCAGCTTAGAGGAGAGGCCCAGCTATGGCTACACCTTC.

Only a few counts were recorded for this clonotype. The chain joins TRBV12-3 or TRBV12-4 to TRBJ2-1; D is ambiguous. The V and J ends lost 2 bases and 9 bases respectively, with 5 bases between them. The CDR3 length is 11 residues. CDR3 DNA sequence: TGTGCCAGCAGTTTAAATATTGAGCAGTTCTTC. Translating it yields CASSLNIEQFF.

This clonotype was counted between two and nine times. V usage is TRBV29-1 and J usage is TRBJ1-2; no clear D. Germline loops: CDR1 SQVTM, CDR2 ANQGSEA. V was pared by 3 bases and J by 6 bases, with 14 bases between. This CDR3 spans 13 amino acids. In DNA, the CDR3 is TGCAGCGTTGACCCCAAAGGCGGGGATGGCTACACCTTC. Translation: CSVDPKGGDGYTF. The full variable domain, in which reference TRBV29-1 and TRBJ1-2 provide the parts outside the CDR3, is SAVISQKPSRDICQRGTSLTIQCQVDSQVTMMFWYRQQPGQSLTLIATANQGSEATYESGFVIDKFPISRPNLTFSTLTVSNMSPEDSSIYLCSVDPKGGDGYTFGSGTRLTVV.

In regard to this clonotype: Its ends do not fully match the called genes, so a read error is possible. The CDR3 is CASSVTIGDSPLHF. CDR3 bases: TGTGCCAGTAGTGTGACCATCGGTGATTCACCCCTCCACTTT. The chain links TRBV6-1 to TRBJ1-6; D call uncertain. Germline V gene sequence: CDR1 MNHNS, CDR2 SASEGT. The CDR3 spans 14 residues.

This clonotype was counted only a few times. The rearrangement uses TRBV6-6 and TRBJ2-7; D is perhaps TRBD1 (5 bases). V was shortened by 2 bases and J by 4 bases, with 12 bases between the two germline ends. CDR1 is MNHNY, CDR2 SVGAGI, per germline (reference sequence). This CDR3 has 14 residues. CDR3 protein: CASSYLSGWYEQYF. CDR3 DNA: TGTGCCAGCAGTTACCTTTCAGGGTGGTACGAGCAGTACTTC.

This rearrangement joins TRBV4-1 to TRBJ2-3; D gene uncertain. Germline V CDR1 and CDR2: MGHRA, YSYEKL. Trimming removed 1 base at V and 1 base at J, with 9 bases between. The CDR3 runs to 15 residues. CDR3 protein: CASSQVSKGTDTQYF. The DNA for the CDR3 is TGCGCCAGCAGCCAAGTTAGCAAAGGCACAGATACGCAGTATTTT.